This T cell receptor (beta chain) emerged from a study of cytomegalovirus exposure and HLA in healthy donors. Details on this clone: What it binds is unknown.

With 60 Vbeta and 13 Jbeta primers, the PCR was carried out. Using immunoSEQ multiplex PCR, the repertoire was profiled, and TCRdb retains in-frame clones only, with some absent. The profile shows tens of thousands of clones, approximately 69% of them singletons. Study-wide results and limits: Accurate prediction of most subjects' HLA-A and HLA-B alleles from TCR beta sequences was reported.

The source material was PBMCs. The sequence came from a woman aged 45-60 years in good health and CMV-seropositive.

CDR3 sequence: CASSPEPGLIYEQYF. The DNA of the CDR3 is TGCGCCAGCAGCCCCGAACCGGGACTTATCTACGAGCAGTACTTC. The V and J genes are TRBV5-1 and TRBJ2-7; possible D gene TRBD2, 6 bases. CDR1 is SGHRS, CDR2 YFSETQ, per germline. This CDR3 spans 15 amino acids. Trimming took 4 bases from V and 3 from J, leaving 17 bases between them.